The 5 T cell receptor beta chains below were found in one sample sequenced in a study of cytomegalovirus exposure and HLA in healthy donors. Primers included in the PCR were 60 Vbeta and 13 Jbeta primers. Sequencing used immunoSEQ multiplex PCR; TCRdb keeps in-frame clones, though not all of them. The data show 280,000 or so clones, roughly 89% seen once. The sequencing input was PBMCs. These TCRs come from a woman between 18 and 29 years old in good health and CMV-seronegative.

The chain employs TRBV18 and TRBJ2-7; 8 bases are shared with TRBD1. Unmatched junction bases numbered 10, after V lost 4 bases and J lost 5 bases. The CDR3 totals 15 residues. Germline CDR1 KGHSH, CDR2 LQKENI. In DNA, the CDR3 is TGTGCCAGCTCACTTCGGACAGGGTATGACCACGAGCAGTACTTC. This translates into CASSLRTGYDHEQYF.

In nucleotides, the CDR3 is TGTGCCAGCAGCCAAGACGCGGGGGGGATCTACAATGAGCAGTTCTTC. Its translation is CASSQDAGGIYNEQFF. J is TRBJ2-1 and V is TRBV4-2; 9 positions match TRBD2. The CDR3 covers 16 residues. Looked up from germline, CDR1 is LGHNA and CDR2 is YNFKEQ. The ends lost 0 bases at V and 3 bases at J; junction bases unmatched: 3.

The chain links TRBV5-4 to TRBJ2-7, with TRBD1 matching 8 bases. Looked up from germline, CDR1 is SGHNT and CDR2 is YYREEE (reference sequence). The CDR3 is 14 amino acids. V dropped 4 bases and J dropped 2; count of bases not matched to a gene: 5. CDR3 coding DNA: TGTGCCAGCAGCCCCGACAGGGGTCCCTACGAGCAGTACTTC. Translated: CASSPDRGPYEQYF. The full variable domain, completed using reference TRBV5-4 and TRBJ2-7, is ETGVTQSPTHLIKTRGQQVTLRCSSQSGHNTVSWYQQALGQGPQFIFQYYREEENGRGNFPPRFSGLQFPNYSSELNVNALELDDSALYLCASSPDRGPYEQYFGPGTRLTVT.

V usage is TRBV7-9 and J usage is TRBJ1-4; 8 bases agree with TRBD1. The V gene's germline CDR1 is SEHNR and CDR2 FQNEAQ (reference sequence). V lost 4 bases to trimming and J lost 5 bases; unmatched junction nucleotides: 3. This CDR3 spans 14 amino acids. The DNA of the CDR3 is TGTGCCAGCAGCTCAGACAGGGGAAATGAAAAACTGTTTTTT. Protein sequence: CASSSDRGNEKLFF.

The chain has TRBV4-1 and TRBJ2-1; 8 bases match TRBD2. Trimming took 4 bases from V and 4 from J; bases not matched to a gene: 6. This CDR3 has 15 residues. CDR1 is MGHRA, CDR2 YSYEKL, per germline. CDR3 bases: TGCGCCAGCAGCCCCGGGGGGGCCCGGTACAATGAGCAGTTCTTC. It specifies CASSPGGARYNEQFF.